The 8 T cell receptor beta chains below all came from one sample that was sequenced in a study of CD8 T cells in ankylosing spondylitis. Using its own MiXCR run on the 5' RACE reads, TCRdb lists one record per CDR3 protein. The table includes 200,000 to 250,000 distinct CDR3 sequences, approximately 10% detected once. Sequencing used blood, either unsorted or a sorted T cell fraction (not recorded which). The source of these receptors is a male donor with ankylosing spondylitis or in good health (not recorded which).

The V and J genes are TRBV6-1 and TRBJ1-2; possible D gene TRBD1, 6 bases. CDR1 is MNHNS and CDR2 is SASEGT in the germline V gene. This CDR3 spans 13 amino acids. With 6 bases removed from V and 8 bases from J, the gap between germline ends came to 16 bases. Here the CDR3 DNA reads TGTGCCAGCAGCAGCGGGACACCGGTAGGCTACACCTTC. It is translated as CASSSGTPVGYTF.

This clonotype was detected many times. This chain connects TRBV5-6 to TRBJ1-1; D gene ambiguous. The CDR3 loop spans 13 amino acids. Germline V CDR1 and CDR2: SGHDT, YYEEEE. Trimming took off 0 bases at V and 11 bases at J, with 14 bases between the two ends. CDR3 DNA sequence: TGTGCCAGCAGCTTGGGGTCCCGAGGGCCGGCTTTCTTT. It specifies CASSLGSRGPAFF.

In its sample, this clonotype was seen many times. The rearrangement joins TRBV12-3 or TRBV12-4 to TRBJ1-6; D ambiguous. V was clipped by 3 bases and J by 8 bases, with 11 bases between them. The CDR3 is 14 amino acids. The DNA of the CDR3 is TGTGCCAGCAGTTTTGGTAACGTCGATTCACCCCTCCACTTT. Its translation: CASSFGNVDSPLHF.

This clonotype occurred a few times. This sequence joins TRBV7-2 and TRBJ2-3; no definite D call. The CDR3 sequence is 14 residues long. V lost 3 bases, J lost 3 bases, and 10 bases lay in between. Germline-derived CDR1 and CDR2 are SGHTA and FQGNSA. This CDR3 reads CASSFRAGTDTQYF. The CDR3 bases are TGTGCCAGCAGCTTTAGAGCTGGAACAGATACGCAGTATTTT.

This clonotype was recorded many times. The rearrangement links TRBV24-1 to TRBJ2-3; D is tentatively TRBD1 or TRBD2 (5 bases each). The CDR3 is made up of 16 amino acids. The germline CDR1 and CDR2 sequences are KGHDR and SFDVKD. Deletions cut 4 bases from V and 0 bases from J, with 13 bases between. DNA of the CDR3: TGTGCCACCAGTGACACCGGGACGACTAGCACAGATACGCAGTATTTT. It yields the protein CATSDTGTTSTDTQYF.

This clonotype was recorded at least ten times. This chain uses TRBV7-2 with TRBJ2-1; D not resolved. Looked up from germline, CDR1 is SGHTA and CDR2 is FQGNSA. CDR3 size: 13 residues. Trimming cost V 1 base and J 5 bases, with 6 bases left between them. The CDR3 reads CASSLVRHNEQFF. The CDR3 bases are TGTGCCAGCAGCTTAGTTCGGCACAATGAGCAGTTCTTC.

The chain employs TRBV6-2 or TRBV6-3 and TRBJ2-1; D is uncertain. The V end was cut by 8 bases, the J end by 0 bases, with 14 bases between. Germline V gene sequence: CDR1 MNHEY, CDR2 SVGEGT. The CDR3 totals 15 residues. The CDR3 sequence is CASLEIGSSYNEQFF. The CDR3 DNA reads as TGTGCCAGCCTAGAAATTGGAAGCTCCTACAATGAGCAGTTCTTC.

There are a few counts of this clonotype. The rearrangement joins TRBV2 to TRBJ2-1, with 7 bases that match TRBD2. Germline V gene lookup returns CDR1 SNHLY and CDR2 FYNNEI. V was pared by 10 bases and J by 7 bases, with 10 bases of the junction left unmatched. This CDR3 has 13 residues. CDR3: CATTGGLGNEQFF. The CDR3 DNA is TGTGCCACGACCGGGGGGTTAGGAAATGAGCAGTTCTTC.